This note documents a single T cell receptor beta chain sequence. Its specificity is not known. The V gene lost 8 bases and the J gene lost 0 bases, with 9 bases spanning the gap. Germline CDR1 MNHNY, CDR2 SVGAGI (reference sequence). The CDR3 is 13 residues long. The data were produced by immunoSEQ multiplex PCR, yet TCRdb's version contains in-frame clones alone and is incomplete. The table has 90,000 to 100,000 clones, approximately 90% seen once; the top ten hold 0.79%. The data belong to a study of OX40 agonist ivuxolimab in advanced cancers. Whole-study context: One hepatocellular carcinoma and a couple of cutaneous melanoma patients partially responded.

Study observations and caveats: Average numbers of expanded clones were greater in CD8+ T cells than in CD4+.

The V gene is TRBV6-6, the J gene TRBJ2-3; tentative D call: TRBD2 (5 bases). The sample consisted of CD4+ or CD8+ T cells sorted from blood, taken in a trial of the OX40 agonist ivuxolimab. This TCR came from an adult with an advanced solid tumor such as melanoma, head and neck, liver or kidney cancer. CDR3 nucleotide sequence: TGTGCCAGCGTACGGGGTAGCACAGATACGCAGTATTTT. Its translation: CASVRGSTDTQYF.